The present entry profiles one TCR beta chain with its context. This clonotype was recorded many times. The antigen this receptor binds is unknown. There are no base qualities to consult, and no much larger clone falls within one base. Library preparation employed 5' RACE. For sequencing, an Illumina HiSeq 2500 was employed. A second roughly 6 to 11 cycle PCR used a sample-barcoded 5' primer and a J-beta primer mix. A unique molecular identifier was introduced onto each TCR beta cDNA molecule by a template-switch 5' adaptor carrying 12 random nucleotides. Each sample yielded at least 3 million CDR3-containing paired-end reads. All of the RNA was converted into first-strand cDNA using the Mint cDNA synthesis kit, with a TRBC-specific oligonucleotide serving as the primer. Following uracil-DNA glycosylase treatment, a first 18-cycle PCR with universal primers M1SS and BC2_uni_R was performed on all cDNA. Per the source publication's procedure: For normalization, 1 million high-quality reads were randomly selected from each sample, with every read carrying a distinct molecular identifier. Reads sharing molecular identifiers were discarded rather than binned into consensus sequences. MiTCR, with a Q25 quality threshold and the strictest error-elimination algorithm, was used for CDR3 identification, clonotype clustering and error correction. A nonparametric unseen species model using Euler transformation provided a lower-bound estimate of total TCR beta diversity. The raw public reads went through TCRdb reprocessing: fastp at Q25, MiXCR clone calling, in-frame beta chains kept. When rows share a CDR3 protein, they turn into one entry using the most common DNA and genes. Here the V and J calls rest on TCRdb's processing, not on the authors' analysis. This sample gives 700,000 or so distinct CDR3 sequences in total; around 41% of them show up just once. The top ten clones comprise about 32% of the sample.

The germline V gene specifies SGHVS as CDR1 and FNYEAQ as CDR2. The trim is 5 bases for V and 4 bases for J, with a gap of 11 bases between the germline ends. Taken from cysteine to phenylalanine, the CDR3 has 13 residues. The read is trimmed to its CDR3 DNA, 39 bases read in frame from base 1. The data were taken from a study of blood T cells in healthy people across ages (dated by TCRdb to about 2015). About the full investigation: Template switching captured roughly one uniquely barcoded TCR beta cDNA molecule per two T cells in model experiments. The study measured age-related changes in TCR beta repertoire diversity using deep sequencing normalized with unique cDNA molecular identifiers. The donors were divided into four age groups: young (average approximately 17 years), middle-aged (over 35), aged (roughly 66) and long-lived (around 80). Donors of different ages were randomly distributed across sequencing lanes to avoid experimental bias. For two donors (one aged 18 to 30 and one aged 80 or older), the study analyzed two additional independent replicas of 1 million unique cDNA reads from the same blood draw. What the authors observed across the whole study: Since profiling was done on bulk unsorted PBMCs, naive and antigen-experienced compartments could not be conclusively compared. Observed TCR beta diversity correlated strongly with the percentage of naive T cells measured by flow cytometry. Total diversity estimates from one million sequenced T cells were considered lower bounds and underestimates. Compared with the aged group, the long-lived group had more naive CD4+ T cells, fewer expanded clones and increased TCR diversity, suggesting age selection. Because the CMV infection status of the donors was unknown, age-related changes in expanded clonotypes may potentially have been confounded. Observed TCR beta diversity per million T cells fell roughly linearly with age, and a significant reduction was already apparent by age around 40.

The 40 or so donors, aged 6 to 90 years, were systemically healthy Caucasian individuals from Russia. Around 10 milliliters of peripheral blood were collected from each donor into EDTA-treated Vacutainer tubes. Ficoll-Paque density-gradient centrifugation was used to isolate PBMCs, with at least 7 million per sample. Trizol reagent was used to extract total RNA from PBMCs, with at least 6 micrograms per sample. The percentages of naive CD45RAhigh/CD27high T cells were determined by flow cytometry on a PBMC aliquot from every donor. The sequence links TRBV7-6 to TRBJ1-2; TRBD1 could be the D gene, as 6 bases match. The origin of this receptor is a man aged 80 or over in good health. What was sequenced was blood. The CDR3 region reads CASSPQGGYGYTF. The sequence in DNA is TGTGCCAGCAGCCCACAGGGAGGCTATGGCTACACCTTC.